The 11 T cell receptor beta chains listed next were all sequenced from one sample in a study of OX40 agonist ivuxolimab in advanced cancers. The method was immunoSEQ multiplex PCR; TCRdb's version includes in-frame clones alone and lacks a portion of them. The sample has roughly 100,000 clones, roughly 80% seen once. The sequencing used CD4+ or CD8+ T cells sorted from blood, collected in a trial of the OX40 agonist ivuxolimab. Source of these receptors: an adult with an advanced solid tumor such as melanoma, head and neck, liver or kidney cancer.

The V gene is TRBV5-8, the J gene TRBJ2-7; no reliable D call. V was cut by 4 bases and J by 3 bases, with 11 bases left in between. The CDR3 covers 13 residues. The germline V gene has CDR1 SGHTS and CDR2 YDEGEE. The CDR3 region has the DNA TGTGCCAGCAGCCCTGGGATGGTCTACGAGCAGTACTTC. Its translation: CASSPGMVYEQYF.

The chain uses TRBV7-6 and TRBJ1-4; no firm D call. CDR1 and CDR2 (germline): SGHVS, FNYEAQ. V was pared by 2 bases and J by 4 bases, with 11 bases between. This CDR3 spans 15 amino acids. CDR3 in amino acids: CASSLRVGFNEKLFF. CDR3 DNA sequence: TGTGCCAGCAGCTTACGGGTGGGATTTAATGAAAAACTGTTTTTT. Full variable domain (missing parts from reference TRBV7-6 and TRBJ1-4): GAGVSQSPRYKVTKRGQDVALRCDPISGHVSLYWYRQALGQGPEFLTYFNYEAQQDKSGLPNDRFSAERPEGSISTLTIQRTEQRDSAMYRCASSLRVGFNEKLFFGSGTQLSVL.

The CDR3 reads CASSLDPVAEAFF. CDR3 in DNA: TGTGCCAGCAGCTTGGACCCGGTAGCTGAAGCTTTCTTT. This chain links TRBV5-4 with TRBJ1-1; D ambiguous. This CDR3 is built from 13 residues. CDR1 is SGHNT and CDR2 is YYREEE in the germline V gene (reference sequence). The V and J ends lost 0 bases and 6 bases respectively, with 9 bases between them.

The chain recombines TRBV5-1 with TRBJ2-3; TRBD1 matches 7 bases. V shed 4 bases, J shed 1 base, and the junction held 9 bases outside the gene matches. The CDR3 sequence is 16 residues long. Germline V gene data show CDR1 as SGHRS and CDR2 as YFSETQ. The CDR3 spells CASSPWTGLRTDTQYF. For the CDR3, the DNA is TGCGCCAGCAGCCCCTGGACAGGACTGCGCACAGATACGCAGTATTTT. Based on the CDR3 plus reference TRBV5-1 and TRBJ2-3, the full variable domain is KAGVTQTPRYLIKTRGQQVTLSCSPISGHRSVSWYQQTPGQGLQFLFEYFSETQRNKGNFPGRFSGRQFSNSRSEMNVSTLELGDSALYLCASSPWTGLRTDTQYFGPGTRLTVL.

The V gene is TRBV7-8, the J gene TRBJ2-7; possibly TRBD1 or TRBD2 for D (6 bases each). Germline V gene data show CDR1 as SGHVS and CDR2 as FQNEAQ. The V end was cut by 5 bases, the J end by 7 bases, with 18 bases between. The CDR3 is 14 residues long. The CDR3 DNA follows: TGTGCCAGCAGCCGCCTTGGAGGGGGGCTTGAGCAGTACTTC. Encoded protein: CASSRLGGGLEQYF.

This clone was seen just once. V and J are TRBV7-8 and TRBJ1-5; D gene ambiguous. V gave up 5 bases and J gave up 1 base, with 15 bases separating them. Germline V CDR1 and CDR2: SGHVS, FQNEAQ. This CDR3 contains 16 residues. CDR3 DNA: TGTGCCAGCAGCCCCCCCCCGAGTCGCAGCAATCAGCCCCAGCATTTT. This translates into CASSPPPSRSNQPQHF.

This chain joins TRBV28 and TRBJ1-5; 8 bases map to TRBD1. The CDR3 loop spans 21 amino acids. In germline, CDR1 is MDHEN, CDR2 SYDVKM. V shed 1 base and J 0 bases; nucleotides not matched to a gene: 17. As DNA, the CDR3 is TGTGCCAGCAGTTTATTCTTCGCTCGGACAGGGTTATTTTATAGCAATCAGCCCCAGCATTTT. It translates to CASSLFFARTGLFYSNQPQHF.

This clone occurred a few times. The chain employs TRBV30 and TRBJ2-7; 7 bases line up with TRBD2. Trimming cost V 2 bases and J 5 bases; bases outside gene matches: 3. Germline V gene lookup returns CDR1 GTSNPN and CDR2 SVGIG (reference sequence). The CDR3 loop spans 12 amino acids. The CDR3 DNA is TGTGCCTGGAGTCGTCGGGGGGACGAGCAGTACTTC. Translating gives CAWSRRGDEQYF.

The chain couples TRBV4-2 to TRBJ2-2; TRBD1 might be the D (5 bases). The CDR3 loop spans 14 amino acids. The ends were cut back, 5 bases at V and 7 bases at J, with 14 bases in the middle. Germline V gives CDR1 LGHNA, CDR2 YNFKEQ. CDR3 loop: CASSTSERGGELFF. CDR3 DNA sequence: TGTGCCAGCAGCACGTCGGAAAGGGGCGGGGAGCTGTTTTTT.

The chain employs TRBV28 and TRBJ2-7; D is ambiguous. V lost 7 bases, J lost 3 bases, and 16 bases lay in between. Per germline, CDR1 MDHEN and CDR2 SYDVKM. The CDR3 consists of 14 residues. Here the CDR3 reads CASISQAVGYEQYF. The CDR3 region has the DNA TGTGCCAGCATCTCCCAGGCAGTAGGCTACGAGCAGTACTTC.

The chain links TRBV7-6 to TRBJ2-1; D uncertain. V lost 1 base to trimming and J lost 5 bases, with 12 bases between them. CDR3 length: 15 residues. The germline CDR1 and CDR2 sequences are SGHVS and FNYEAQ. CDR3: CASSLEATFNNEQFF. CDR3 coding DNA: TGTGCCAGCAGCTTAGAGGCTACTTTCAACAATGAGCAGTTCTTC.